These 27 T cell receptor beta chains share one sample of origin, sequenced in a study of blood T cell repertoires in COVID-19. Assay: immunoSEQ multiplex PCR; the TCRdb copy retains only in-frame clones and omits some. The sample yields 200,000 to 250,000 clones, approximately 91% seen once. The sample taken for sequencing was peripheral blood. The receptors stem from a man in his fifties with COVID-19, enrolled during active disease.

The J gene is TRBJ2-1, the V gene TRBV27; 9 bases align to TRBD2. The germline CDR1 and CDR2 sequences are MNHEY and SMNVEV (reference sequence). The ends lost 2 bases at V and 2 bases at J; junction bases unmatched: 4. The CDR3 totals 16 residues. CDR3 residues: CASSLISGGPYNEQFF. The DNA of the CDR3 is TGTGCCAGCAGTTTAATTAGCGGGGGCCCCTACAATGAGCAGTTCTTC.

This clone was detected only once. The V and J genes are TRBV27 and TRBJ1-6, with D hard to call. The CDR3 totals 15 residues. The germline V gene has CDR1 MNHEY and CDR2 SMNVEV (reference sequence). V was shortened by 4 bases and J by 6 bases, with 13 bases between the two germline ends. The DNA of the CDR3 is TGTGCCAGCAGTTCTACCGGGAGCCTTAATTCACCCCTCCACTTT. Its protein product is CASSSTGSLNSPLHF.

The rearrangement links TRBV6-5 to TRBJ1-6; possible D gene TRBD1, 5 bases. V lost 7 bases and J 9 bases, leaving 13 bases between the germline ends. The CDR3 is 13 amino acids. Germline CDR1 is MNHEY and CDR2 is SVGAGI. The CDR3 loop reads CASTGPQGSPLHF. CDR3 nucleotide sequence: TGTGCCAGCACTGGACCCCAGGGTTCACCCCTCCACTTT.

The CDR3 is CASSTKGQGGLAGKEVQFF. CDR3 bases: TGTGCCAGCAGTACCAAAGGACAGGGTGGACTAGCGGGAAAGGAGGTGCAGTTCTTC. V is TRBV27 and J is TRBJ2-1; 12 nucleotides agree with TRBD2. The germline gives CDR1 MNHEY, CDR2 SMNVEV (reference sequence). V lost 5 bases, J lost 12 bases, and 23 bases stayed unmatched. The CDR3 extends over 19 amino acids.

The chain is built from TRBV4-3 and TRBJ2-5; TRBD1 might be the D (6 bases). Germline lookup yields CDR1 LGHNA and CDR2 YSLEER. V was pared by 0 bases and J by 3 bases, with 11 bases between. The CDR3 is 15 amino acids. CDR3: CASSQDPGAEETQYF. The CDR3 DNA sequence: TGCGCCAGCAGCCAAGACCCAGGGGCGGAAGAGACCCAGTACTTC.

The genes are TRBV6-5 and TRBJ2-2; 11 bases are shared with TRBD2. The trim removed 7 bases at V and 4 bases at J, leaving 2 bases unmatched. CDR1 is MNHEY, CDR2 SVGAGI, per germline. This CDR3 region has 14 residues. CDR3 region: CASTGLAGTGELFF. CDR3 bases: TGTGCCAGCACCGGACTAGCGGGCACCGGGGAGCTGTTTTTT.

This clone showed up many times. CDR3 sequence (DNA): TGTGCCAGCAGTTACAGAAGTTTGGTAGCGGGGGCGGGAGATACGCAGTATTTT. The encoded protein is CASSYRSLVAGAGDTQYF. This chain joins TRBV6-2 or TRBV6-3 and TRBJ2-3, with 9 bases identical to TRBD2. V was clipped by 2 bases and J by 5 bases; unmatched bases: 14. There are 18 residues in the CDR3. Germline V CDR1 and CDR2: MNHEY, SVGEGT.

The chain employs TRBV5-1 and TRBJ2-7; 8 bases are a match to TRBD1. The trim removed 8 bases at V and 0 bases at J, leaving 7 bases unmatched. This CDR3 contains 14 residues. Germline V gene sequence: CDR1 SGHRS, CDR2 YFSETQ. The CDR3 coding sequence is TGCGCCAGTAGCGGACAGGGTCTCTCCTACGAGCAGTACTTC. It translates to CASSGQGLSYEQYF.

The rearrangement links TRBV4-2 to TRBJ2-7; 9 positions match TRBD2. The germline gives CDR1 LGHNA, CDR2 YNFKEQ. Trimming took 0 bases from V and 4 from J; bases not matched to a gene: 7. The length of the CDR3 is 16 residues. CDR3: CASSQERLAGLYEQYF. Written as DNA, the CDR3 is TGTGCCAGCAGCCAAGAGAGGCTAGCGGGGTTGTACGAGCAGTACTTC.

A remark on this clone: Other DNA sequences from this sample encode an identical CDR3 as well. The CDR3 DNA reads as TGTGCCAGCAGCCCCGGGACAGCCAATCAGCCCCAGCATTTT. Its protein is CASSPGTANQPQHF. The V gene is TRBV11-2, the J gene TRBJ1-5, with TRBD1 matching over 7 bases. V shed 5 bases and J 3 bases; nucleotides not matched to a gene: 4. Germline V gives CDR1 SGHAT, CDR2 FQNNGV. This CDR3 comprises 14 residues.

This clone was recorded only once. The chain uses TRBV7-2 and TRBJ1-3; a possible D gene is TRBD1 (6 bases). The CDR3 runs to 16 residues. V lost 4 bases and J 2 bases, leaving 15 bases between the germline ends. CDR1 and CDR2 (germline): SGHTA, FQGNSA. The CDR3 nucleotides read TGTGCCAGCAGCTCTAGCGGGGGGGCGGCTGGAAACACCATATATTTT. It translates to CASSSSGGAAGNTIYF.

This clone was counted only a few times. The chain is built from TRBV2 and TRBJ1-2, with 9 bases fitting TRBD1. J lost 12 bases, V lost 0 bases, and 8 bases had no gene match. The CDR3 totals 14 residues. Germline V CDR1 and CDR2: SNHLY, FYNNEI. The CDR3 sequence is CASSEAWGQGGNTF. CDR3 sequence (DNA): TGTGCCAGCAGTGAAGCGTGGGGACAGGGTGGAAACACCTTC.

This chain joins TRBV18 and TRBJ2-3; D call uncertain. The CDR3 spans 15 residues. The V gene lost 3 bases and the J gene lost 0 bases, with 10 bases spanning the gap. Germline lookup yields CDR1 KGHSH and CDR2 LQKENI. This CDR3 reads CASSPQSKSTDTQYF. The DNA for the CDR3 is TGTGCCAGCTCACCCCAGTCAAAAAGCACAGATACGCAGTATTTT.

The chain combines TRBV5-1 with TRBJ2-1; 12 nucleotides align to TRBD2. CDR1 and CDR2 (germline): SGHRS, YFSETQ. The ends lost 3 bases at V and 7 bases at J; junction bases unmatched: 11. This CDR3 contains 17 residues. The CDR3 region is CASSSGLAGPSFNEQFF. For the CDR3, the DNA is TGCGCCAGCAGCTCGGGACTAGCGGGTCCCTCCTTTAATGAGCAGTTCTTC.

The V and J genes are TRBV18 and TRBJ2-5, with TRBD1 identical over 8 bases. CDR3 length: 17 residues. V was clipped by 1 base and J by 3 bases; unmatched bases: 10. Germline V gives CDR1 KGHSH, CDR2 LQKENI. This CDR3 reads CASSPRRGQEGEETQYF. DNA of the CDR3: TGTGCCAGCTCACCACGGCGGGGACAGGAAGGGGAAGAGACCCAGTACTTC.

CDR3 amino acids: CASSAGATAGELFF. The CDR3 coding sequence is TGCGCCAGCAGCGCAGGGGCCACCGCCGGGGAGCTGTTTTTT. This chain joins TRBV5-1 and TRBJ2-2; a possible D gene is TRBD1 (6 bases). Germline CDR1 reads SGHRS; CDR2 reads YFSETQ. This CDR3 has 14 amino acids. The V and J ends lost 4 bases and 6 bases respectively, with 13 bases between them.

V gene TRBV30 combines with J gene TRBJ2-7; D unresolved. Germline V gene data show CDR1 as GTSNPN and CDR2 as SVGIG (reference sequence). CDR3 length: 11 residues. V dropped 2 bases and J dropped 7 bases, with 9 bases sitting between them. The CDR3 loop is CAWSSEQEQYF. CDR3 coding DNA: TGTGCCTGGAGTTCGGAACAGGAGCAGTACTTC.

The CDR3, as DNA: TGTGCCAGCAGTACAGGGTTGAACACTGAAGCTTTCTTT. Its protein is CASSTGLNTEAFF. The rearrangement links TRBV27 to TRBJ1-1; the D gene is possibly TRBD1 (6 bases). CDR3 length: 13 residues. The germline gives CDR1 MNHEY, CDR2 SMNVEV (reference sequence). V lost 5 bases and J lost 0, with 7 bases in between.

The sample holds a few counts of this clone. The rearrangement joins TRBV12-5 to TRBJ1-2; D gene ambiguous. In germline, CDR1 is LGHNT, CDR2 FRNRAP. This CDR3 has 14 residues. V lost 1 base, J lost 6 bases, and 12 bases lay in between. The CDR3 spells CASGLGGIVNGYTF. The CDR3 nucleotides read TGTGCTAGTGGTTTGGGAGGTATCGTGAATGGCTACACCTTC. Drawing the rest from reference TRBV12-5 and TRBJ1-2, the complete variable domain is DARVTQTPRHKVTEMGQEVTMRCQPILGHNTVFWYRQTMMQGLELLAYFRNRAPLDDSGMPKDRFSAEMPDATLATLKIQPSEPRDSAVYFCASGLGGIVNGYTFGSGTRLTVV.

This clone was recorded a few times. The V and J genes are TRBV27 and TRBJ2-2, with 7 bases fitting TRBD2. The CDR3 has 15 residues. CDR1 is MNHEY, CDR2 SMNVEV, per germline (reference sequence). Trimming removed 0 bases from V and 6 bases from J; junction bases left unmatched: 4. The CDR3 spells CASSLSGLSSGELFF. The CDR3 DNA is TGTGCCAGCAGTTTATCGGGACTATCTTCCGGGGAGCTGTTTTTT.

J is TRBJ2-3 and V is TRBV7-9; TRBD1 is a possible D gene (6 bases). The V end lost 1 base, the J end lost 3 bases, and 11 bases lay between the germline ends. Germline lookup yields CDR1 SEHNR and CDR2 FQNEAQ (reference sequence). This CDR3 contains 15 residues. The CDR3 spells CASSLGGGVTDTQYF. The CDR3 region has the DNA TGTGCCAGCAGCTTAGGAGGGGGAGTTACAGATACGCAGTATTTT. The whole variable domain, filled in from reference TRBV7-9 and TRBJ2-3, reads DTGVSQNPRHKITKRGQNVTFRCDPISEHNRLYWYRQTLGQGPEFLTYFQNEAQLEKSRLLSDRFSAERPKGSFSTLEIQRTEQGDSAMYLCASSLGGGVTDTQYFGPGTRLTVL.

The chain links TRBV5-4 to TRBJ2-2, with 10 bases identical to TRBD2. V shed 0 bases and J 6 bases; nucleotides not matched to a gene: 2. The CDR3 runs to 15 residues. Germline V gene data show CDR1 as SGHNT and CDR2 as YYREEE (reference sequence). CDR3 region: CASSLASGGPGELFF. CDR3 nucleotides: TGTGCCAGCAGCTTGGCTAGCGGGGGACCCGGGGAGCTGTTTTTT.

V usage is TRBV13 and J usage is TRBJ1-5, with 7 bases matching TRBD1. This CDR3 has 17 residues. V lost 2 bases, J lost 3 bases, and 10 bases stayed unmatched. Germline CDR1 is PRHDT and CDR2 is FYEKMQ (reference sequence). The CDR3 DNA is TGTGCCAGCAGCTTATGTTCACCCGACAGGGCCAATCAGCCCCAGCATTTT. Translation: CASSLCSPDRANQPQHF. The entire variable domain, with the rest obtained from reference TRBV13 and TRBJ1-5, is as follows: AAGVIQSPRHLIKEKRETATLKCYPIPRHDTVYWYQQGPGQDPQFLISFYEKMQSDKGSIPDRFSAQQFSDYHSELNMSSLELGDSALYFCASSLCSPDRANQPQHFGDGTRLSIL.

The gene calls are TRBV27 and TRBJ2-3; tentatively, D is TRBD1 (7 bases). The V and J ends lost 6 bases and 0 bases respectively, with 13 bases between them. The CDR3 consists of 15 residues. Germline CDR1 MNHEY, CDR2 SMNVEV (reference sequence). This CDR3 is CASSWRDSSTDTQYF. Written as DNA, the CDR3 is TGTGCCAGCAGCTGGAGGGACAGCAGCACAGATACGCAGTATTTT.

The gene calls are TRBV24-1 and TRBJ2-1, with 7 positions matching TRBD2. The ends lost 6 bases at V and 5 bases at J; junction bases unmatched: 9. CDR1 KGHDR and CDR2 SFDVKD come from the germline V gene. This CDR3 spans 15 amino acids. The CDR3 DNA reads as TGTGCCACCAGTTATCGGGACTACCACAACAATGAGCAGTTCTTC. Amino acids: CATSYRDYHNNEQFF.

The DNA for the CDR3 is TGTGCCACAGCCCGCACCTGGGCCTGGGGCTACACCTTC. Its protein is CATARTWAWGYTF. This chain joins TRBV12-3 or TRBV12-4 and TRBJ1-2; D remains ambiguous. The V end was cut by 10 bases, the J end by 8 bases, with 20 bases between. The CDR3 has 13 amino acids.

A single count supports this clone. The chain employs TRBV5-1 and TRBJ1-2; 8 nucleotides align to TRBD1. This CDR3 contains 14 residues. Germline values: CDR1 SGHRS, CDR2 YFSETQ. V lost 4 bases to trimming and J lost 5 bases; unmatched junction nucleotides: 7. The CDR3 is CASSGGTGEYGYTF. The CDR3 bases are TGCGCCAGCAGCGGAGGGACAGGCGAGTATGGCTACACCTTC. Variable domain in full (rest from reference TRBV5-1 and TRBJ1-2): KAGVTQTPRYLIKTRGQQVTLSCSPISGHRSVSWYQQTPGQGLQFLFEYFSETQRNKGNFPGRFSGRQFSNSRSEMNVSTLELGDSALYLCASSGGTGEYGYTFGSGTRLTVV.